The entry below gives a single T cell receptor (beta chain) sequence along with its context. This clonotype has more than one count but fewer than ten. Its cognate antigen has yet to be identified. It has no much larger one-base neighbor in the sample; base qualities were not kept. This specimen comes from a study of response to subunit inactivated influenza vaccine (dated by TCRdb to between 2018 and 2020). Study-wide context: Deep quantitative profiling of the T cell receptor repertoire was used in the study to follow responses to a trivalent subunit inactivated influenza vaccine. Points the paper makes about the study in general: The authors proposed that each seasonal influenza vaccination may bring in only a limited number of new T cells.

The library was obtained by RT-PCR. The sequencer listed for this sample is Illumina HiSeq 2500. TCRdb ran its own pipeline on the public reads, namely fastp trimming at Q25 and MiXCR clone calling, and kept in-frame beta chains. Rows are unified per CDR3 protein, each entry keeping the most common DNA and genes. In all, the sample holds 400,000 to 650,000 distinct CDR3 sequences, and approximately 7.2% of those were seen once. The top ten hold about an eighth of the sample. The CDR3 goes from the cysteine to the phenylalanine over 14 residues. Just CDR3 DNA is preserved here, 42 bases in frame from base 1. Trimming at the junction amounts to 7 bases on V and 0 bases on J, and the germline ends lie 13 bases apart. The germline V gene (reference sequence) sets CDR1 to DFQATT and CDR2 to SNEGSKA.

The chain is encoded by TRBV20-1 joined to TRBJ2-1, with no confident D gene call. This specimen consisted of PBMCs from blood, obtained 23 to 25 months after vaccination. This receptor was identified in a man between 45 and 75 years old who received an inactivated influenza vaccine. Donor details come from another sample of the same person, matched by shared clones. The CDR3 here reads CSVSPGSSYNEQFF. The DNA reads as follows: TGCAGTGTTAGTCCGGGTAGCTCCTACAATGAGCAGTTCTTC.